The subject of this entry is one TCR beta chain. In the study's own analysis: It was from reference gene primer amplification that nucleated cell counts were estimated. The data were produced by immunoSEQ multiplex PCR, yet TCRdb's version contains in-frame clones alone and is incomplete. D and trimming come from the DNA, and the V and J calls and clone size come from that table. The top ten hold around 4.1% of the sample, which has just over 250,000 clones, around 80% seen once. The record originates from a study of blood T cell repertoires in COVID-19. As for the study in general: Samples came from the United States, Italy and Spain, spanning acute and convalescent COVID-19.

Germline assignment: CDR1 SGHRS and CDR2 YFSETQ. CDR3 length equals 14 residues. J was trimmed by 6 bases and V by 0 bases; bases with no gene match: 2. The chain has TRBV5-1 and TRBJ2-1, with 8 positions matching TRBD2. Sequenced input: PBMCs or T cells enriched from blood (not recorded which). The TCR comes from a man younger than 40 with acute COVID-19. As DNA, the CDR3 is TGCGCCAGCAGCTTGGACGGGGGGGCCAATGAGCAGTTCTTC. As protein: CASSLDGGANEQFF. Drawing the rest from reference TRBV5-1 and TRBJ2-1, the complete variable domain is KAGVTQTPRYLIKTRGQQVTLSCSPISGHRSVSWYQQTPGQGLQFLFEYFSETQRNKGNFPGRFSGRQFSNSRSEMNVSTLELGDSALYLCASSLDGGANEQFFGPGTRLTVL.